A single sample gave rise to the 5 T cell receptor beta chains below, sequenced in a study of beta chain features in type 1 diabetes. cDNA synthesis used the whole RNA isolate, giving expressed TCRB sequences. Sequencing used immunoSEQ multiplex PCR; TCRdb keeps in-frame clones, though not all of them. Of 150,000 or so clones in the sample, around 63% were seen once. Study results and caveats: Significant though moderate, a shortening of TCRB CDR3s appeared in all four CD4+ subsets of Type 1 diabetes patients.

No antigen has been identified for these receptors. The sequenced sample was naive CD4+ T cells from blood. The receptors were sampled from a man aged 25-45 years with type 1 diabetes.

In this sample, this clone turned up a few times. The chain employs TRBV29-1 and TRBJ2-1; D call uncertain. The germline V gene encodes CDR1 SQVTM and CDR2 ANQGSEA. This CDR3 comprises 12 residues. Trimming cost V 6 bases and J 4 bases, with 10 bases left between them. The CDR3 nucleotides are TGCAGCGTGGGTGACACTTACAATGAGCAGTTCTTC. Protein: CSVGDTYNEQFF.

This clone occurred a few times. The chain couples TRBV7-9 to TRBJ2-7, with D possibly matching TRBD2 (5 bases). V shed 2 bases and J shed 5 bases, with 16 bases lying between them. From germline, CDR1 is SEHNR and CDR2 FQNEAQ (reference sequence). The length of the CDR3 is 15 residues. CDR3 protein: CASSLQRTADHEQYF. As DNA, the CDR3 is TGTGCCAGCAGCTTACAACGGACTGCCGACCACGAGCAGTACTTC.

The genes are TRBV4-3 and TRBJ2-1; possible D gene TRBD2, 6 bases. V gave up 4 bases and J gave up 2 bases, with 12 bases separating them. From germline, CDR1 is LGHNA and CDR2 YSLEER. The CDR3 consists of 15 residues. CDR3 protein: CASSREETTYNEQFF. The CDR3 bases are TGCGCCAGCAGCCGGGAGGAGACAACCTACAATGAGCAGTTCTTC.

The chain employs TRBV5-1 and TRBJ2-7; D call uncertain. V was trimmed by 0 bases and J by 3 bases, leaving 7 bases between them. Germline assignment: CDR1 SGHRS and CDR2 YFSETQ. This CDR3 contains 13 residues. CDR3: CASSLATSYEQYF. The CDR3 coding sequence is TGCGCCAGCAGCTTGGCAACCAGCTACGAGCAGTACTTC.

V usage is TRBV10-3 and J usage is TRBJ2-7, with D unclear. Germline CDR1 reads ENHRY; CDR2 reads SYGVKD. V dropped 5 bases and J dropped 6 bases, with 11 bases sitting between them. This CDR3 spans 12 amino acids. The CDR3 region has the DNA TGTGCCATCAGTCTCGGTTCCGGCGAGCAGTACTTC. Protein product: CAISLGSGEQYF.